This passage covers 24 T cell receptor beta chains from one sample sequenced in a study of cytomegalovirus exposure and HLA in healthy donors. Primers included in the PCR were 60 Vbeta and 13 Jbeta primers. The protocol was immunoSEQ multiplex PCR, while the TCRdb copy is restricted to in-frame clones and leaves out a portion. The repertoire holds 200,000 to 250,000 clones, with approximately 68% as singletons. Sequenced input: PBMCs. The receptors originated from a woman aged 25 to 39 in good health and CMV-seronegative.

V and J are TRBV2 and TRBJ2-1, with TRBD2 identical over 11 bases. V shed 4 bases, J shed 10 bases, and the junction held 9 bases outside the gene matches. This CDR3 spans 15 amino acids. The germline V gene has CDR1 SNHLY and CDR2 FYNNEI. CDR3 sequence (DNA): TGTGCCAGCAGTGTTGGACTAGCGGGTATTGAGGAGCAGTTCTTC. It translates to CASSVGLAGIEEQFF. Full variable domain (outside the CDR3, taken from reference TRBV2 and TRBJ2-1): EPEVTQTPSHQVTQMGQEVILRCVPISNHLYFYWYRQILGQKVEFLVSFYNNEISEKSEIFDDQFSVERPDGSNFTLKIRSTKLEDSAMYFCASSVGLAGIEEQFFGPGTRLTVL.

This clone was counted a few times. V usage is TRBV10-2 and J usage is TRBJ1-1; D is unclear. This CDR3 spans 13 amino acids. V was clipped by 5 bases and J by 7 bases, with 14 bases between them. Germline V lookup: CDR1 WSHSY, CDR2 SAAADI. CDR3 sequence (DNA): TGCGCCAGCAGTAGCTTGGGCCTACTTGAAGCTTTCTTT. Its protein is CASSSLGLLEAFF.

This sequence joins TRBV7-2 and TRBJ2-3; TRBD2 matches 10 bases. The germline V gene has CDR1 SGHTA and CDR2 FQGNSA. Trimming at V came to 4 bases and at J to 5 bases, leaving 12 bases not matched to a gene. This CDR3 spans 17 amino acids. The DNA of the CDR3 is TGTGCCAGCAGCTCCCCCAGCGGGGGGGAGTGGGGAGATACGCAGTATTTT. This encodes CASSSPSGGEWGDTQYF. Full variable domain (rest looked up from reference TRBV7-2 and TRBJ2-3): GAGVSQSPSNKVTEKGKDVELRCDPISGHTALYWYRQSLGQGLEFLIYFQGNSAPDKSGLPSDRFSAERTGGSVSTLTIQRTQQEDSAVYLCASSSPSGGEWGDTQYFGPGTRLTVL.

The chain employs TRBV7-9 and TRBJ1-4, with 8 bases that match TRBD1. Looked up from germline, CDR1 is SEHNR and CDR2 is FQNEAQ (reference sequence). V dropped 5 bases and J dropped 4; count of bases not matched to a gene: 3. CDR3 length: 14 amino acids. CDR3 in amino acids: CASSQGQDNEKLFF. In DNA form, the CDR3 reads TGTGCCAGCAGCCAGGGACAGGATAATGAAAAACTGTTTTTT.

A word on this clone: The junction shows a germline mismatch at one end, possibly a read error. This rearrangement joins TRBV9 to TRBJ2-1; 10 bases line up with TRBD2. The length of the CDR3 is 17 residues. CDR1 and CDR2 from the germline V gene are SGDLS and YYNGEE. CDR3 residues: CVSSTPRGTSVSNEQFF. In DNA, the CDR3 is TGTGTCAGCAGCACCCCCCGGGGGACTAGCGTAAGCAATGAGCAGTTCTTC.

The CDR3 loop reads CASSLANSARGYEQYF. Written as DNA, the CDR3 is TGTGCCAGCAGCTTAGCGAACTCTGCCAGGGGCTACGAGCAGTACTTC. The V gene is TRBV7-8, the J gene TRBJ2-5, with a possible D match to TRBD1 (6 bases). The J call may be in error: the DNA end matches TRBJ2-7 better. Germline V CDR1 and CDR2: SGHVS, FQNEAQ. CDR3 size: 16 residues.

The CDR3 coding sequence is TGTGTCAGCAGCAGCCCGGGACAGGTTTTTTCCTCCTACGAGCAGTACTTC. This translates into CVSSSPGQVFSSYEQYF. This chain connects TRBV21-1 to TRBJ2-7; the table's D call, TRBD1, has no DNA check behind it. TRBV21-1 is termed a pseudogene. The CDR3 runs 17 residues.

V usage is TRBV6-1 and J usage is TRBJ2-1; 11 bases are shared with TRBD2. Germline-derived CDR1 and CDR2 are MNHNS and SASEGT. Unmatched junction bases numbered 8, after V lost 6 bases and J lost 7 bases. The CDR3 consists of 15 residues. CDR3 protein: CASRTLAGVWNEQFF. CDR3 in DNA: TGTGCCAGCAGGACACTAGCGGGAGTTTGGAATGAGCAGTTCTTC.

This chain connects TRBV10-2 to TRBJ1-1; 7 bases map to TRBD1. Germline lookup yields CDR1 WSHSY and CDR2 SAAADI. The trim removed 6 bases at V and 3 bases at J, leaving 4 bases unmatched. The CDR3 loop spans 13 amino acids. The CDR3 nucleotides are TGCGCCAGCAGGGACAGGTGGGACACTGAAGCTTTCTTT. It is translated as CASRDRWDTEAFF.

The rearrangement links TRBV7-9 to TRBJ1-5, with 8 bases that match TRBD1. CDR1 SEHNR and CDR2 FQNEAQ come from the germline V gene (reference sequence). Unmatched junction bases numbered 0, after V lost 6 bases and J lost 5 bases. The CDR3 is made up of 12 amino acids. The CDR3, as DNA: TGTGCCAGCAGGGACAGGGATCAGCCCCAGCATTTT. Translated: CASRDRDQPQHF.

This chain joins TRBV15 and TRBJ1-1; possible D gene TRBD1, 6 bases. Germline CDR1 LNHNV, CDR2 YYDKDF (reference sequence). V was pared by 3 bases and J by 10 bases, with 21 bases between. The CDR3 extends over 15 amino acids. The DNA of the CDR3 is TGTGCCACCAGCAGGGATGGGGGGGCGCGATCAAGAGCTTTCTTT. The encoded protein is CATSRDGGARSRAFF.

The chain is built from TRBV9 and TRBJ1-3, with 8 bases aligning to TRBD1. The germline V gene encodes CDR1 SGDLS and CDR2 YYNGEE. CDR3 length equals 15 residues. Germline trimming cut 3 bases from V and 8 bases from J; bases unmatched to any gene: 10. The CDR3 protein is CASSEDRASGDTIYF. CDR3 coding DNA: TGTGCCAGCAGCGAGGACAGGGCGTCCGGAGACACCATATATTTT.

This chain connects TRBV30 to TRBJ1-1; 11 nucleotides agree with TRBD1. This CDR3 region has 16 residues. The V gene's germline CDR1 is GTSNPN and CDR2 SVGIG (reference sequence). The V gene end was trimmed by 3 bases and the J gene end by 3 bases; junction bases not matched to a gene: 9. The CDR3 DNA follows: TGTGCCTGGAGGGGAGGACAGGGGGCGCGGGACACTGAAGCTTTCTTT. This gives the protein CAWRGGQGARDTEAFF.

The CDR3 spells CASSLQGGTEAFF. The CDR3 nucleotides are TGTGCCAGCAGCCTACAGGGGGGGACTGAAGCTTTCTTT. V usage is TRBV11-2 and J usage is TRBJ1-1; TRBD1 matches 8 bases. CDR1 and CDR2 (germline): SGHAT, FQNNGV. The CDR3 length is 13 residues. V dropped 5 bases and J dropped 5; count of bases not matched to a gene: 4. Drawing the rest from reference TRBV11-2 and TRBJ1-1, the complete variable domain is EAGVAQSPRYKIIEKRQSVAFWCNPISGHATLYWYQQILGQGPKLLIQFQNNGVVDDSQLPKDRFSAERLKGVDSTLKIQPAKLEDSAVYLCASSLQGGTEAFFGQGTRLTVV.

The chain joins TRBV6-5 to TRBJ2-6; 9 bases line up with TRBD2. CDR3 length equals 15 residues. Germline V gene data show CDR1 as MNHEY and CDR2 as SVGAGI. V gave up 7 bases and J gave up 0 bases; unmatched junction bases: 1. The CDR3 DNA reads as TGTGCCAGCATAGCGGGGGACTCTGGGGCCAACGTCCTGACTTTC. Translation gives CASIAGDSGANVLTF.

V gene TRBV10-2 combines with J gene TRBJ2-1, with 11 bases identical to TRBD2. CDR3 size: 12 residues. Losses at the gene ends were 3 bases for V and 16 bases for J; bases not matched to a gene: 5. Germline V gives CDR1 WSHSY, CDR2 SAAADI. The CDR3 sequence is CASSEIAGGPFF. For the CDR3, the DNA is TGCGCCAGCAGTGAAATAGCGGGAGGGCCTTTCTTC.

This chain connects TRBV18 to TRBJ2-5; no clear D. The end of the DNA is better explained by TRBJ2-7, so the J call may be wrong. CDR1 and CDR2 (germline): KGHSH, LQKENI. The CDR3 consists of 13 residues. CDR3 in amino acids: CASSPNYIYEQYF. As DNA, the CDR3 is TGTGCCAGCTCACCTAACTACATTTACGAGCAGTACTTC.

The chain carries TRBV10-3 and TRBJ2-1, with TRBD1 matching over 10 bases. The CDR3 runs 16 residues. V was pared by 0 bases and J by 10 bases, with 9 bases of the junction left unmatched. CDR1 is ENHRY and CDR2 is SYGVKD in the germline V gene. The CDR3 DNA reads TGTGCCATCAGTGAGTCGGGGGACAGGGGTCGGGGGGAGCAGTTCTTC. This encodes CAISESGDRGRGEQFF.

This chain connects TRBV27 to TRBJ1-1; 9 bases agree with TRBD1. CDR1 MNHEY and CDR2 SMNVEV come from the germline V gene (reference sequence). The J segment lost 0 bases and the V segment lost 6 bases, leaving 2 bases of the junction unmatched. The CDR3 sequence is 14 residues long. CDR3 DNA sequence: TGTGCCAGCAGCGGGACAGGGTTGAACACTGAAGCTTTCTTT. Translated: CASSGTGLNTEAFF.

V is TRBV19 and J is TRBJ1-3; D gene ambiguous. Trimming shortened V by 4 bases and J by 0 bases, and 10 bases separated the two germline ends. Germline V gene lookup returns CDR1 LNHDA and CDR2 SQIVND (reference sequence). This CDR3 region has 15 residues. The CDR3 DNA reads as TGTGCCAGTAGTACAACAGTAGTCTCTGGAAACACCATATATTTT. It encodes CASSTTVVSGNTIYF.

The V gene is TRBV11-2, the J gene TRBJ2-1; a weak D match, TRBD2 (6 bases). The CDR3 runs 15 residues. The germline V gene has CDR1 SGHAT and CDR2 FQNNGV. V lost 1 base and J 2 bases, leaving 9 bases between the germline ends. The CDR3 is CASSLARGTYNEQFF. In DNA form, the CDR3 reads TGTGCCAGCAGCTTAGCTCGCGGGACCTACAATGAGCAGTTCTTC.

On this clone: One junction end disagrees with the germline gene, perhaps due to a read error. The chain has TRBV7-7 and TRBJ2-2; TRBD1 agrees at 8 bases. In germline, CDR1 is SSHAT, CDR2 FNYEAQ (reference sequence). The length of the CDR3 is 16 residues. CDR3 sequence reads: CASSSGQGGGTGELFF. DNA of the CDR3: TGTGCTAGCAGCTCCGGACAGGGAGGTGGCACCGGGGAGCTGTTTTTT.

This chain connects TRBV4-1 to TRBJ1-2, with 7 bases lining up with TRBD1. Looked up from germline, CDR1 is MGHRA and CDR2 is YSYEKL. CDR3 length: 14 amino acids. With 4 bases clipped from V and 8 bases from J, the junction kept 10 bases outside the gene matches. The CDR3 region is CASSPFRGSGGYTF. The CDR3 DNA sequence: TGCGCCAGCAGCCCGTTCAGGGGGTCTGGCGGCTACACCTTC.

The chain joins TRBV5-1 to TRBJ1-1; D perhaps matches TRBD1 (6 bases). The CDR3 is made up of 14 amino acids. CDR1 and CDR2 (germline): SGHRS, YFSETQ. Trimming took off 0 bases at V and 4 bases at J, with 10 bases between the two ends. Written as DNA, the CDR3 is TGCGCCAGCAGCTTGGGAGGGGGGGCCACTGAAGCTTTCTTT. It codes for CASSLGGGATEAFF.